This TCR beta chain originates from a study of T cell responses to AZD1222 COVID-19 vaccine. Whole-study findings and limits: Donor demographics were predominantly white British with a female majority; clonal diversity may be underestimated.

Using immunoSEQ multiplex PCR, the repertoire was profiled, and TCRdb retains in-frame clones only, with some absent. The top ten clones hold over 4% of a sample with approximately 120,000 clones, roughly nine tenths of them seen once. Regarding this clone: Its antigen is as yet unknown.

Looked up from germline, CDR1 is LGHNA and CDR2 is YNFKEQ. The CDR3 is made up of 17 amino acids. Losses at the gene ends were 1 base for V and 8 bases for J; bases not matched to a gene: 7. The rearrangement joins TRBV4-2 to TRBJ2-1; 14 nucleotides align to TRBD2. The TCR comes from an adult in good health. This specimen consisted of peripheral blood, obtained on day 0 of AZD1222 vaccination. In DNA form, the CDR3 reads TGTGCCAGCAGCCAAGGACTAGCGGGAGGGCCATCCGATGAGCAGTTCTTC. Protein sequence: CASSQGLAGGPSDEQFF.